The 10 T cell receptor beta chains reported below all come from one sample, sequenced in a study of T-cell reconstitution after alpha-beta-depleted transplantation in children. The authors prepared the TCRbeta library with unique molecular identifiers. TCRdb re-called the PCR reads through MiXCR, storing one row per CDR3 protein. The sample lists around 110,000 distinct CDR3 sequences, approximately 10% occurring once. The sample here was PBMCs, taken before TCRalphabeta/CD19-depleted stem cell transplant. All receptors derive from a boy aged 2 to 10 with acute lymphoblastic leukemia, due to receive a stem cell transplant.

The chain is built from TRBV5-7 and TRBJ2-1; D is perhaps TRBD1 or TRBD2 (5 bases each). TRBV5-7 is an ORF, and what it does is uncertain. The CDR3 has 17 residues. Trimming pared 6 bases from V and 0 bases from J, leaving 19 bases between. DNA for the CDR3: TGTGCCAGCACCCCCGCAGACGAGGGGAACTCCTACAATGAGCAGTTCTTC. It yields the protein CASTPADEGNSYNEQFF.

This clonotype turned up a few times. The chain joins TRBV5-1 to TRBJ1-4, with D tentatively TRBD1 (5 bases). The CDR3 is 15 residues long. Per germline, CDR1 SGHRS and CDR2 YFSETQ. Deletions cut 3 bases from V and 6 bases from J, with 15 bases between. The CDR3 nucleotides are TGCGCCAGCAGCTCGAGGGGTGCCGTTTATGAAAAACTGTTTTTT. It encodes CASSSRGAVYEKLFF. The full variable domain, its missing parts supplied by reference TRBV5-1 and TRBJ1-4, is KAGVTQTPRYLIKTRGQQVTLSCSPISGHRSVSWYQQTPGQGLQFLFEYFSETQRNKGNFPGRFSGRQFSNSRSEMNVSTLELGDSALYLCASSSRGAVYEKLFFGSGTQLSVL.

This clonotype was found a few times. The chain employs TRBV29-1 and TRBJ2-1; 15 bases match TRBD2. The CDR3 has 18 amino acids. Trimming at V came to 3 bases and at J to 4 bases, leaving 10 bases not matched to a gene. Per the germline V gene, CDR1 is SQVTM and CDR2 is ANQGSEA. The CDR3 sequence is CSVDAPGLAGGHYNEQFF. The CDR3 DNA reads TGCAGCGTTGACGCCCCCGGACTAGCGGGAGGGCATTACAATGAGCAGTTCTTC.

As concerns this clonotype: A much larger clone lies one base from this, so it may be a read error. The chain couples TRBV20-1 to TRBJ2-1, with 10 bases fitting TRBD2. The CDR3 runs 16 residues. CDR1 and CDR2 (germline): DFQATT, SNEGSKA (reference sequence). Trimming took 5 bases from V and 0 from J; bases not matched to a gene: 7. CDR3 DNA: TGCAGTGCTGGGACTAGCGCCACGAGCTCCTACAATGAGCAGTTCTTC. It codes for CSAGTSATSSYNEQFF.

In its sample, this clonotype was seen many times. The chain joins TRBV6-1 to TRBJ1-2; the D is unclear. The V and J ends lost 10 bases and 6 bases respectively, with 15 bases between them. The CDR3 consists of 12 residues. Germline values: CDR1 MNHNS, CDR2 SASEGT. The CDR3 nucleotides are TGTGCCACCCTTGAGCAGTTTGATGGCTACACCTTC. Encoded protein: CATLEQFDGYTF.

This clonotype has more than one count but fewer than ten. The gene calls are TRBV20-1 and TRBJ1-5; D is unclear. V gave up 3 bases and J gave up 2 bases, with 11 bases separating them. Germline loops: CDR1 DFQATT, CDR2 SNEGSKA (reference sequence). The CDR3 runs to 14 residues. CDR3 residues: CSASGDRGNQPQHF. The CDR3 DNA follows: TGCAGTGCTAGTGGGGATAGGGGCAATCAGCCCCAGCATTTT.

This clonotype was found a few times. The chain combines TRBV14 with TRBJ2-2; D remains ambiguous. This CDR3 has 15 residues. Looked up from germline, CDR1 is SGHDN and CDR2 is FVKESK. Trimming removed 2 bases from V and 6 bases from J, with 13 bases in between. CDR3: CASSQKAPSAGELFF. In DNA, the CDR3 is TGTGCCAGCAGCCAAAAAGCCCCCAGCGCCGGGGAGCTGTTTTTT.

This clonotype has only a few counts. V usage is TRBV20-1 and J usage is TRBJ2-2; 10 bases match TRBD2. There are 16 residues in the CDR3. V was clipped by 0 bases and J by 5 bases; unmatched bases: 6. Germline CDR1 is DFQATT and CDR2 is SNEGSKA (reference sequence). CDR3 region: CSARDLLAGDTGELFF. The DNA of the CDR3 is TGCAGTGCTAGAGATCTCCTAGCGGGAGATACCGGGGAGCTGTTTTTT.

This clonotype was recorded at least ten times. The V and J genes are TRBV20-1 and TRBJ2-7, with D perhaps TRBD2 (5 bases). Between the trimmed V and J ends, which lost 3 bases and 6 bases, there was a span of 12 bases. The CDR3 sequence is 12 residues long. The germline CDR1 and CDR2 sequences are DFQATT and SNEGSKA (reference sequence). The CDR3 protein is CSASRGGSEQYF. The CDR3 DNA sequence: TGCAGTGCTAGTCGGGGTGGCAGCGAGCAGTACTTC.

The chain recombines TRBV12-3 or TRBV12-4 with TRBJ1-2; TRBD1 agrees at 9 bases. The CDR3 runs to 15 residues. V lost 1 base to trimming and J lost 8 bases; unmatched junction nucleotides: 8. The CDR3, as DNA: TGTGCCAGCAGTTTAGGTCTGGACAGGGGCCTGGGCTACACCTTC. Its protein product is CASSLGLDRGLGYTF.